The source of this T cell receptor beta chain is a study of CD8 T cells in ankylosing spondylitis. Whole-study findings and limits: Significant enrichment of disease-linked clones was reported in matched ankylosing spondylitis synovial fluid. Some of the motif variants had earlier been found in reactive arthritis patients' fluid and blood. Blood from ankylosing spondylitis patients appeared to carry a characteristic roughly 8-variant TCR beta motif.

This clonotype has a count of ten or more. Its antigen is undetermined. The germline V gene has CDR1 DFQATT and CDR2 SNEGSKA (reference sequence). V lost 0 bases and J lost 9, with 12 bases in between. The CDR3 consists of 14 residues. Quantitative barcoded 5'-RACE was used to prepare TCR beta libraries. TCRdb passed the 5' RACE reads through MiXCR, listing each CDR3 protein once. Of around 30,000 distinct CDR3 sequences in the sample, about 7% were seen once. The chain is built from TRBV20-1 and TRBJ1-6; perhaps TRBD1 as D (5 bases). The sequenced sample consisted of blood, either unsorted or a sorted T cell fraction (not recorded which). The receptor was derived from a male donor with ankylosing spondylitis or in good health (not recorded which). The CDR3 bases are TGCAGTGCTAGAGAGACAGAGCGCACTTCACCCCTCCACTTT. It encodes CSARETERTSPLHF.